This TCR beta chain is drawn from a study of blood T cell repertoires in COVID-19. At the level of the study: The origin of the acute and convalescent COVID-19 samples was the United States, Italy and Spain.

Germline V gives CDR1 SGHRS, CDR2 YFSETQ. This CDR3 region has 15 residues. V lost 0 bases and J lost 4; bases outside the gene matches: 6. Participants were placed into cohorts based on the clinical history they reported. As originally analysed: The authors estimated nucleated cell counts from reference gene primer amplification. This table comes from immunoSEQ multiplex PCR, and its TCRdb copy is limited to in-frame clones, with some not included. The DNA was the basis for D and trimming; V, J and clone size are from that table. The sample lists approximately 220,000 clones, roughly 86% seen once, with approximately 2.8% in the top ten.

This sequence was found in a woman aged 25-40 years with acute COVID-19. The rearrangement joins TRBV5-1 to TRBJ1-2, with TRBD1 matching 7 bases. Input material: PBMCs or T cells enriched from blood (not recorded which). The CDR3 protein is CASSLVNRGSYGYTF. The CDR3 region has the DNA TGCGCCAGCAGCTTGGTGAACAGGGGTAGCTATGGCTACACCTTC.